These T cell receptor beta chains were read from a single sample in a study of blood T cells in healthy people across ages. Each CDR3 protein gets one entry after TCRdb re-called the 5' RACE reads with MiXCR. This table holds around 1,600,000 distinct CDR3 sequences, roughly 43% found once. The sequenced material came from blood. These TCRs come from a woman between 18 and 30 years old in good health. CDR3s include the opening cysteine and the closing phenylalanine or tryptophan. Fields, in order: D gene, J gene, V gene, clone size, CDR3 DNA, CDR3 protein. A D gene is named only where the DNA matches it firmly. Some rows mark clone size as missing; the rest say once, few, many or name a class of expanded clone.

TRBD1,TRBJ1-4,TRBV4-3,few,TGCGCCAGCAGCCAATCGACAGGGGGCTATACTAATGAAAAACTGTTTTTT,CASSQSTGGYTNEKLFF
TRBD2,TRBJ2-3,TRBV27,few,TGTGCCAGCAGACGACTAGCTCATGCTACAGATACGCAGTATTTT,CASRRLAHATDTQYF
TRBD1,TRBJ1-4,TRBV7-2,-,TGTGCCAGCAGCTTTGGGGAGACAGGGCCCACTAATGAAAAACTGTTTTTT,CASSFGETGPTNEKLFF
TRBD1,TRBJ2-3,TRBV7-3,-,TGTGCCAGCAGCTTTGTAGGAACAGGGGGGACAGATACGCAGTATTTT,CASSFVGTGGTDTQYF
-,TRBJ2-2,TRBV4-1,few,TGCGCCAGCAGCCAGAACCTGGTACCCGGGGAGCTGTTTTTT,CASSQNLVPGELFF
TRBD1,TRBJ2-3,TRBV12-3/TRBV12-4,many,TGTGCCAGCAGTGGTGGGACAGGACTCACAGATACGCAGTATTTT,CASSGGTGLTDTQYF
-,TRBJ2-3,TRBV5-5,many,TGTGCCAGCAGCTTGTTTGCCACAGATACGCAGTATTTT,CASSLFATDTQYF
-,TRBJ2-7,TRBV15,once,TGTGCCACCGCCACAGACAGCTCCTACGAGCAGTACTTC,CATATDSSYEQYF
-,TRBJ1-2,TRBV10-3,few,TGTGCCATCAGTGAGTCGGGGCAAGGTATCTCTGGCTACACCTTC,CAISESGQGISGYTF
-,TRBJ2-3,TRBV10-3,many,TGTGCCATCAGTGAGTCGACGTCCCTCCTTACGCAGTATTTT,CAISESTSLLTQYF
TRBD2,TRBJ2-5,TRBV5-1,-,TGCGCCAGCAGCTCGGGACTAGCGGGACCTCTTAATGAGCAGTACTTC,CASSSGLAGPLNEQYF
TRBD2,TRBJ2-3,TRBV10-3,-,TGTGCCATCAGTGAGTTCCTAGCGGGGGAGGTAGATACGCAGTATTTT,CAISEFLAGEVDTQYF
TRBD2,TRBJ2-3,TRBV11-2,-,TGTGCCAGCAGCTTTAGCGGGGGAAATACGCAGTATTTT,CASSFSGGNTQYF
-,TRBJ2-7,TRBV12-5,few,TGTGCTAGTGGTTTGGTAAAGGCTCTTAGGGGGTACGAGCAGTACTTC,CASGLVKALRGYEQYF
-,TRBJ1-2,TRBV3-1,few,TGTGCCAGCAGCCAAGCCGCAGCCCTCTATGGCTACACCTTC,CASSQAAALYGYTF
-,TRBJ2-1,TRBV7-8,many,TGTGCCAGCAGCTTAGGAGGTAGCGTCTCCTACAATGAGCAGTTCTTC,CASSLGGSVSYNEQFF